This TCR beta chain originates from a study of blood T cell repertoires in COVID-19. About the study: PBMCs, B-cell-depleted T cells, or T cells were the source of the cDNA or gDNA that made up the material.

Seattle-derived patients entered the study during active infection and were followed longitudinally. Under the authors' procedure: Cell counts per sample came from amplifying reference gene primers. Sequencing was performed with immunoSEQ multiplex PCR; in TCRdb, only in-frame clones are kept and a portion is missing. D and trimming come from the DNA, and the V and J calls and clone size come from that table. This sample has under 200,000 clones, with over 80% found just once. CDR1 MNHEY and CDR2 SVGEGT come from the germline V gene. This CDR3 has 16 residues. V was clipped by 5 bases and J by 0 bases, with 16 bases between them.

The specimen sequenced was peripheral blood. The receptor's source is a woman of 80 years or more with COVID-19, enrolled during active disease. The chain carries TRBV6-2 or TRBV6-3 and TRBJ1-1, with a tentative D call TRBD1 (6 bases). In nucleotides, the CDR3 is TGTGCCAGCAGTCCCCAGGGGAGTTCAATGAACACTGAAGCTTTCTTT. Translating gives CASSPQGSSMNTEAFF.